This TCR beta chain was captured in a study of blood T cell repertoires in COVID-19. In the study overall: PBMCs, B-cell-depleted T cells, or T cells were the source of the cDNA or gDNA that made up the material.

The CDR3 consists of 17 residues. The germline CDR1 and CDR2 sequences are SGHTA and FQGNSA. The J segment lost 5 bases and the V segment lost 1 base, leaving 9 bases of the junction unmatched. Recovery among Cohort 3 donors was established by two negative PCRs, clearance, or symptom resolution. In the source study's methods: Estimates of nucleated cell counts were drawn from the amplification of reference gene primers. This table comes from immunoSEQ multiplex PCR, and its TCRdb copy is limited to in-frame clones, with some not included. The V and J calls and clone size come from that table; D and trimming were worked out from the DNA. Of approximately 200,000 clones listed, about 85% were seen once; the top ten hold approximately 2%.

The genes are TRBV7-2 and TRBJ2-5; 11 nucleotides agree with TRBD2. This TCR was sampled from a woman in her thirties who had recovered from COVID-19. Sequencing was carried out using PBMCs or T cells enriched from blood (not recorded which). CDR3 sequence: CASSLVVAGGPGETQYF. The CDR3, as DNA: TGTGCCAGCAGCTTAGTGGTAGCGGGGGGGCCTGGGGAGACCCAGTACTTC.